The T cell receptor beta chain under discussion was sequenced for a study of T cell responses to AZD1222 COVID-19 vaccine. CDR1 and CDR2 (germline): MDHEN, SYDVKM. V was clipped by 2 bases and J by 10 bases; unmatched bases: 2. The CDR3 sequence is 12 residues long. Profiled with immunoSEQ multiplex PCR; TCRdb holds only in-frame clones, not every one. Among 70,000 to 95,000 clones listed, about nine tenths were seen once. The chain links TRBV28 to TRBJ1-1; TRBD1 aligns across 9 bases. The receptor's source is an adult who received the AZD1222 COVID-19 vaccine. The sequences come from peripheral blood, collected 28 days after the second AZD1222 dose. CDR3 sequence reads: CASSLPGQGAFF. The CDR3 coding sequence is TGTGCCAGCAGTTTACCGGGACAGGGAGCTTTCTTT.